This T cell receptor beta chain is drawn from a study of T cells in Graves' hyperthyroidism and ophthalmopathy. Study in general: Peripheral blood was obtained at initial diagnosis, preceding any treatment.

Broader study findings: Clonotypes that were expanded in thyroid above 0.001 mostly appeared in blood too.

The germline gives CDR1 LNHNV, CDR2 YYDKDF (reference sequence). This CDR3 comprises 15 residues. Trimming took 3 bases from V and 7 from J; bases not matched to a gene: 11. This clonotype occurred many times. What it binds is unknown. RNA transcripts were the template for amplifying TCR beta CDR3 regions. When the TCR CDR3 underwent first-round RT-PCR, the HTBI primer set was used. TCRdb re-analysed the multiplex PCR reads in MiXCR, keeping a single row per CDR3 protein. The table shows around 190,000 distinct CDR3 sequences, with 17% occurring only once. Absent ophthalmopathy progression within 18 months defined stable Graves' hyperthyroidism.

This TCR was sampled from a woman aged 45-59 years with Graves' hyperthyroidism. Input material: blood. The chain links TRBV15 to TRBJ1-1; 7 bases agree with TRBD1. CDR3 amino acids: CATSSAVGTADEAFF. CDR3 nucleotides: TGTGCCACCAGCAGTGCCGTGGGGACAGCGGATGAAGCTTTCTTT.